This TCR beta chain was documented in a study of OX40 agonist ivuxolimab in advanced cancers. In the study overall: The dose-escalation group included hepatocellular carcinoma, melanoma, renal cell carcinoma and head and neck cancer. Findings and limits, study-wide: More expanded clones were found, on average, in CD8+ than in CD4+ T cells.

TCRdb's table, derived via immunoSEQ multiplex PCR, lists solely in-frame clones and lacks some. The table has more than 80,000 clones, 70% to 90% seen once. V gave up 9 bases and J gave up 2 bases, with 17 bases separating them. This CDR3 has 14 amino acids. Germline V gives CDR1 MNHNY, CDR2 SVGAGI (reference sequence). A note on this clone: Its matching antigen is unknown.

The origin of this receptor is an adult with an advanced solid tumor such as melanoma, head and neck, liver or kidney cancer. The chain joins TRBV6-6 to TRBJ2-7; weak D call: TRBD1 (6 bases). Sample: CD4+ or CD8+ T cells sorted from blood, taken in a trial of the OX40 agonist ivuxolimab. The CDR3 here is CASHRSGQPYEQYF. The CDR3 DNA is TGTGCCAGTCACCGGTCTGGACAGCCCTACGAGCAGTACTTC.